This T cell receptor beta chain emerged from a study of cytomegalovirus exposure and HLA in healthy donors. Primers for the PCR totalled 60 Vbeta and 13 Jbeta. Some clones are missing from TCRdb's copy, which holds only in-frame ones; the method was immunoSEQ multiplex PCR. The sample contains some 250,000 clones, about four fifths of which appear only once. V lost 6 bases and J lost 4, with 15 bases in between. CDR3 length equals 14 residues. Germline CDR1 is MRHNA and CDR2 is SNTAGT. V gene TRBV6-4 combines with J gene TRBJ1-1; possible D gene TRBD1, 6 bases. Sequencing used PBMCs. The origin of this receptor is a woman aged 40 to 55 in good health and CMV-seropositive. The CDR3 protein is CASRATGFLTEAFF. The DNA for the CDR3 is TGTGCCAGCAGAGCCACAGGGTTCCTCACTGAAGCTTTCTTT.